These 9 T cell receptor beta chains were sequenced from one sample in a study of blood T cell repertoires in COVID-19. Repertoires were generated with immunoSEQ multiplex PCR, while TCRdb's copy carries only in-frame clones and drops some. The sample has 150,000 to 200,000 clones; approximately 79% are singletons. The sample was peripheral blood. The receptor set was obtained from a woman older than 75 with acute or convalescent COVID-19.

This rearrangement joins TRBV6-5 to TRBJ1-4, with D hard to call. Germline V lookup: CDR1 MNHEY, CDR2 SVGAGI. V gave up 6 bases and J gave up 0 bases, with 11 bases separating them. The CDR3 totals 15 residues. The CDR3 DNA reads TGTGCCAGCAGCCGGACTCTTGCAACTAATGAAAAACTGTTTTTT. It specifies CASSRTLATNEKLFF.

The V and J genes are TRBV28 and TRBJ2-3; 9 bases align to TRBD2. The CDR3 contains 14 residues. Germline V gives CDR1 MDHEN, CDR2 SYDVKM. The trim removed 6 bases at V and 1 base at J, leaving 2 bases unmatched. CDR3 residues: CASRAGGGTDTQYF. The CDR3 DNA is TGTGCCAGCAGAGCGGGAGGAGGCACAGATACGCAGTATTTT.

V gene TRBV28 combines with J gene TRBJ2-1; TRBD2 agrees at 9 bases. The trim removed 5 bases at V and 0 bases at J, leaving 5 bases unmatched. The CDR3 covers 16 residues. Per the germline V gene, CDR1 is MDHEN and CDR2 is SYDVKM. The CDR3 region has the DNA TGTGCCAGCAGTACGACTAGCGGAGGCTCCTACAATGAGCAGTTCTTC. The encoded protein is CASSTTSGGSYNEQFF.

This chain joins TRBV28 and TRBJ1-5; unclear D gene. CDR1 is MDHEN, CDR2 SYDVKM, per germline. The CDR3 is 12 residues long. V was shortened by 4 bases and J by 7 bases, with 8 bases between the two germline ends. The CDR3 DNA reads TGTGCCAGCAGTTCTGGAGGGCAGCCCCAGCATTTT. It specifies CASSSGGQPQHF.

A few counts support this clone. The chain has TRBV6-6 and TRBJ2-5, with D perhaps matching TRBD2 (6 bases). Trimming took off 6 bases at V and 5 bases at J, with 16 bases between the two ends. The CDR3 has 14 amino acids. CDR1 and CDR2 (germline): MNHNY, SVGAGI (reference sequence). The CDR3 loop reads CASRDRAGLETQYF. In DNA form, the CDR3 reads TGTGCCAGCAGGGACCGGGCGGGGTTGGAGACCCAGTACTTC.

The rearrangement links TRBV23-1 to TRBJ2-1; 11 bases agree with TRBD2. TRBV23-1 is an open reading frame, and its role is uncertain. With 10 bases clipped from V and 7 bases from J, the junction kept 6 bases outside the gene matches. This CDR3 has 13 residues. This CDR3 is CANPPSGRNEQFF. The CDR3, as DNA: TGCGCCAACCCCCCTAGCGGGAGGAATGAGCAGTTCTTC.

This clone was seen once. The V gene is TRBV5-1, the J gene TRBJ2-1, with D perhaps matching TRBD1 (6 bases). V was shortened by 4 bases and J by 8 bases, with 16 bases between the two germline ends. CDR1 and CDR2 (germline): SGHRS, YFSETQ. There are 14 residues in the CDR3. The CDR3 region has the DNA TGCGCCAGCAGCGACCGACAGGCCGTGGATGAGCAGTTCTTC. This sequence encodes CASSDRQAVDEQFF.

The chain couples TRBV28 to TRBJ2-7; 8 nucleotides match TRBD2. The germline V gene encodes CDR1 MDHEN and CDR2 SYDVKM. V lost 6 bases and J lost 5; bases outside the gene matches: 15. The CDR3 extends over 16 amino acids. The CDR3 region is CASSPGGIAGRNEQYF. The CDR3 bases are TGTGCCAGCAGCCCTGGCGGGATAGCGGGGAGGAACGAGCAGTACTTC.

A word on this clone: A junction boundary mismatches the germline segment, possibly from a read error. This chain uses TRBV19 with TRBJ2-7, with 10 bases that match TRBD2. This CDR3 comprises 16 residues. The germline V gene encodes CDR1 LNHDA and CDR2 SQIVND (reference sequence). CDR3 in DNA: TGTGCCAGTAGTCTGATGGCTAGCGGGAGCTCCCACGAGCAGTACTTC. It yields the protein CASSLMASGSSHEQYF.